Sequencing of this TCR beta chain was carried out in a study of blood T cell repertoires in COVID-19. For the study at large: Researchers got acute and convalescent COVID-19 samples from the United States, Italy and Spain.

Trimming pared 4 bases from V and 3 bases from J, leaving 10 bases between. Germline CDR1 is SGHRS and CDR2 is YFSETQ. The CDR3 runs to 13 residues. This table comes from immunoSEQ multiplex PCR, and its TCRdb copy is limited to in-frame clones, with some not included. The top ten hold under 0.65% of the sample, which has under 200,000 clones, about 87% seen once. The sample taken for sequencing was peripheral blood. The clonotype was recovered from a man aged 60 to 69 with COVID-19, enrolled during active disease. This chain joins TRBV5-1 and TRBJ1-1; D is ambiguous. CDR3 nucleotides: TGCGCCAGCAGCGTATCGACATACACTGAAGCTTTCTTT. Its protein is CASSVSTYTEAFF.